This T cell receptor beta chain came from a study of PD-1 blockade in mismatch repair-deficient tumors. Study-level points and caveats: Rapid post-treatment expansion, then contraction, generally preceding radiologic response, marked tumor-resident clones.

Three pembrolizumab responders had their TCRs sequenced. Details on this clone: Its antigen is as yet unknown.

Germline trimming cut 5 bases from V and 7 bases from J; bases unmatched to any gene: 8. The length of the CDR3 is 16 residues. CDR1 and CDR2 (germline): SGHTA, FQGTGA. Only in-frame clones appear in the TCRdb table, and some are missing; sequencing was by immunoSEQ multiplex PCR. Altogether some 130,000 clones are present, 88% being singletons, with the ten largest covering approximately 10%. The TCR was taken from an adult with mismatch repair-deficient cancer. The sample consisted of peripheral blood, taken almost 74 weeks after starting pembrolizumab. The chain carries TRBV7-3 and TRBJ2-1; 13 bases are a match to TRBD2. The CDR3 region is CASSQHGTSGVNEQFF. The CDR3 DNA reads TGTGCCAGCAGCCAACACGGGACTAGCGGGGTAAATGAGCAGTTCTTC.